The subject of this entry is one TCR beta chain. What this receptor recognizes is not known. The record has no base qualities; no much larger clone is one base away. Systemically healthy Caucasian individuals from Russia, 35 to 50 in total and aged roughly 6 to 100 years, were included as donors. Each donor gave 8 to 10 milliliters of peripheral blood, drawn into EDTA-treated Vacutainer tubes. Ficoll-Paque density-gradient centrifugation was used to isolate PBMCs, with at least 6 million per sample. Total RNA was extracted from PBMCs with Trizol reagent, with at least 6 micrograms obtained per sample. The percentages of naive CD45RAhigh/CD27high T cells were determined by flow cytometry on a PBMC aliquot from every donor. This specimen belongs to a study of blood T cells in healthy people across ages (dated by TCRdb to between 2014 and 2016). Background for the entire study: Template switching captured roughly one uniquely barcoded TCR beta cDNA molecule per two T cells in model experiments. To track age-related changes in TCR beta repertoire diversity, the study relied on deep sequencing normalized with unique cDNA molecular identifiers. To avoid experimental bias, donors of different ages were randomly spread across the sequencing lanes. The donors were divided into four age groups: young (average around 17 years), middle-aged (approximately 39), aged (approximately 59) and long-lived (roughly 82). For two donors (one aged 18 to 29 and one aged 80 or older), the study analyzed two additional independent replicas of 1 million unique cDNA reads from the same blood draw. The study at large found these results: Compared with the aged group, more naive CD4+ T cells, fewer expanded clones and increased TCR diversity were shown by the long-lived group, suggesting age selection. Since profiling was done on bulk unsorted PBMCs, naive and antigen-experienced compartments could not be conclusively compared. Total diversity estimates from one million sequenced T cells were considered lower bounds and underestimates. Observed TCR beta diversity correlated strongly with the percentage of naive T cells measured by flow cytometry. Observed TCR beta diversity per million T cells fell roughly linearly with age, and a significant reduction was already apparent by age roughly 40. Because the CMV infection status of the donors was unknown, age-related changes in expanded clonotypes may potentially have been confounded.

The library was obtained by 5' RACE. The listed sequencing device is Illumina HiSeq 2500. A second PCR of about 7 to 12 cycles was performed with a sample-barcoded 5' primer and a J-beta primer mix. A unique molecular identifier was introduced onto each TCR beta cDNA molecule by a template-switch 5' adaptor carrying 12 random nucleotides. At least 3 million CDR3-containing paired-end reads were obtained from each sample. First-strand cDNA synthesis was performed from all RNA using the Mint cDNA synthesis kit, with priming by a TRBC-specific oligonucleotide. After uracil-DNA glycosylase treatment, a first 18-cycle PCR used universal primers M1SS and BC2_uni_R on all cDNA. The original methods were these. Normalization of each sample was performed by random selection of 1 million high-quality reads, each carrying a distinct molecular identifier. Reads with shared molecular identifiers were discarded instead of being binned into consensus sequences. CDR3 identification, clonotype clustering and error correction used MiTCR with a Q25 quality threshold and the strictest error-elimination algorithm. A nonparametric unseen species model using Euler transformation provided a lower-bound estimate of total TCR beta diversity. The public reads were run again by TCRdb, first through fastp at Q25 and then through MiXCR, and only productive beta chains were kept. Each entry is one CDR3 protein sequence, shown with its most common DNA and genes. TCRdb assigned the V and J calls; the authors' analysis was not used. Across this sample there are 550,000 to 600,000 distinct CDR3 sequences, with 25% to 30% seen only once. The top ten constitute roughly 18% of the sample.

The sequencing sample was made of blood. This clonotype was sampled from a woman in her seventies in good health.

The DNA sequence follows: TGTGCCAGCAGCATCAGGGGGGAGCAGTTCTTC. Its amino acids are CASSIRGEQFF. Recombination connected TRBV7-8 to TRBJ2-1, with 7 bases aligning to TRBD1. The CDR3 contains 11 residues, cysteine and phenylalanine counted. The CDR3 DNA has 33 bases and is translated from base 1. CDR1 SGHVS and CDR2 FQNEAQ were looked up in the germline V gene. Germline trimming amounts to 5 bases on V and 10 bases on J, with 2 as the count of junction bases outside the gene matches. With all but the CDR3 taken from the reference TRBV7-8 and TRBJ2-1 genes, the full variable domain is: GAGVSQSPRYKVAKRGQDVALRCDPISGHVSLFWYQQALGQGPEFLTYFQNEAQLDKSGLPSDRFFAERPEGSVSTLKIQRTQQEDSAVYLCASSIRGEQFFGPGTRLTVL.